This TCR beta chain emerged from a study of blood T cell repertoires in COVID-19. Study in general: The United States, Italy and Spain provided the acute and convalescent COVID-19 samples.

Germline V gene lookup returns CDR1 SGHRS and CDR2 YFSETQ. The V and J ends lost 2 bases and 1 base respectively, with 9 bases between them. This CDR3 has 15 residues. Authors' data handling: Reference gene primer amplification yielded estimated nucleated cell counts. Repertoires were generated with immunoSEQ multiplex PCR, while TCRdb's copy carries only in-frame clones and drops some. V and J calls and clone size are given by that table; D and trimming were obtained from the DNA. The repertoire holds 20,000 to 30,000 clones, with roughly 80% as singletons. This clone came up once. Sequenced input: peripheral blood. This rearrangement joins TRBV5-1 to TRBJ2-2, with a tentative D call TRBD1 (5 bases). This clonotype was sampled from a human donor in a cohort sampled during active COVID-19. The CDR3 sequence is CASSFRQQNTGELFF. The DNA for the CDR3 is TGCGCCAGCAGCTTCCGACAGCAGAACACCGGGGAGCTGTTTTTT.